Sequencing of this TCR beta chain was carried out in a study of blood T cell repertoires in COVID-19. Study background: Both acute and convalescent COVID-19 samples were obtained from the United States, Italy and Spain. PBMCs, B-cell-depleted T cells, or T cells provided the cDNA or gDNA that made up the material.

With V trimmed by 10 bases and J by 0 bases, 14 bases remained unmatched. From germline, CDR1 is LNHDA and CDR2 SQIVND (reference sequence). The CDR3 is 16 residues long. Assay: immunoSEQ multiplex PCR; the TCRdb copy retains only in-frame clones and omits some. The data hold around 60,000 clones, with 84% observed a single time. The specimen sequenced was peripheral blood. The chain links TRBV19 to TRBJ1-1; 7 nucleotides agree with TRBD1. The TCR sequence derives from a man between 60 and 70 years old with COVID-19, enrolled during active disease. DNA of the CDR3: TGTGCCACTGGCCGGGGACAGAGCTTCATGAACACTGAAGCTTTCTTT. Translated: CATGRGQSFMNTEAFF.